Following are 30 T cell receptor beta chains from one sample sequenced in a study of blood T cells in healthy people across ages (dated by TCRdb to about 2015). Library method: 5' RACE. Sequencer: Illumina HiSeq 2500. A second 7 to 11 cycle PCR used a sample-barcoded 5' primer and a J-beta primer mix. Using fastp trimming at Q25 and MiXCR clonotype assembly, TCRdb reanalyzed the public sequencing data and kept in-frame beta chains. Entries that share a CDR3 protein sequence are merged under the most common genes and DNA. A total of 450,000 to 700,000 distinct CDR3 sequences appear in this sample, about 25% of them only once. Of the sample, approximately 17% falls within the top ten clones. Sequenced input: blood. These receptor sequences come from a woman in her 70s in good health.

This chain uses TRBV27 with TRBJ1-2; 7 bases match TRBD1. Germline V gene sequence: CDR1 MNHEY, CDR2 SMNVEV (reference sequence). CDR3 length equals 14 residues. J was trimmed by 11 bases and V by 5 bases; bases with no gene match: 14. The CDR3 DNA follows: TGTGCCAGCAGTCGTACCAGGACAGGAGTGATTTACACCTTC. Protein: CASSRTRTGVIYTF.

This clonotype was seen more than once but under ten times. The J gene is TRBJ2-3, the V gene TRBV29-1; the D is unclear. V dropped 4 bases and J dropped 2 bases, with 13 bases sitting between them. Per germline, CDR1 SQVTM and CDR2 ANQGSEA. CDR3 size: 14 residues. CDR3: CSVGWSDATDTQYF. The CDR3 nucleotides read TGCAGCGTTGGGTGGAGCGACGCCACAGATACGCAGTATTTT.

This chain connects TRBV6-5 to TRBJ1-2, with 9 positions matching TRBD1. Losses at the gene ends were 1 base for V and 3 bases for J; bases not matched to a gene: 9. This CDR3 contains 17 residues. From germline, CDR1 is MNHEY and CDR2 SVGAGI. For the CDR3, the DNA is TGTGCCAGCAGTTACTTAACCGGGACAGGGAGTCACTATGGCTACACCTTC. Its translation: CASSYLTGTGSHYGYTF.

This clonotype has just a few counts. The V call is TRBV6-4, the J call TRBJ2-3, with TRBD2 identical over 11 bases. This CDR3 has 18 residues. After removal of 2 bases from V and 6 bases from J, the junction contained 13 bases not matched to a gene. Germline V gene sequence: CDR1 MRHNA, CDR2 SNTAGT. The chain's CDR3 is CASSDRPLAGGNTDTQYF. Here the CDR3 DNA reads TGTGCCAGCAGTGACCGTCCTCTAGCGGGGGGTAATACGGATACGCAGTATTTT.

Remarks on this clonotype: Since no conserved phenylalanine or tryptophan closes the CDR3, a read error is the likely cause. V is TRBV28 and J is TRBJ2-7, with 8 bases identical to TRBD2. The CDR3 is 13 amino acids. The germline V gene has CDR1 MDHEN and CDR2 SYDVKM. The V gene end was trimmed by 5 bases and the J gene end by 7 bases; junction bases not matched to a gene: 7. The CDR3 reads CASSLAGGFEQYL. The CDR3 bases are TGTGCCAGCAGTCTGGCGGGGGGCTTTGAGCAGTACCTC.

This clonotype was counted only a few times. The genes are TRBV27 and TRBJ2-5, with D possibly matching TRBD1 (5 bases). The last part of the DNA fits TRBJ2-1 better; the J call may be wrong. In germline, CDR1 is MNHEY, CDR2 SMNVEV (reference sequence). The CDR3 is 14 residues long. The CDR3 protein is CASSLQGRLNEQFF. In DNA form, the CDR3 reads TGTGCCAGCAGTTTACAGGGTCGGCTCAATGAGCAGTTCTTC.

This clonotype was observed a handful of times. CDR3 nucleotides: TGCAGCGTGGCTCTACGGGGGATCAATCAGCCCCAGCATTTT. Its protein is CSVALRGINQPQHF. The rearrangement joins TRBV20-1 to TRBJ1-5; D is possibly TRBD1 (5 bases). In germline, CDR1 is DFQATT, CDR2 SNEGSKA (reference sequence). This CDR3 comprises 14 residues.

This clonotype was seen only a few times. The V call is TRBV18, the J call TRBJ1-6; 7 bases match TRBD1. V lost 1 base and J lost 6; bases outside the gene matches: 6. CDR3 length: 16 residues. Per the germline V gene, CDR1 is KGHSH and CDR2 is LQKENI. CDR3 DNA: TGTGCCAGCTCACCACGACAGGGAGAGGGTAATTCACCCCTCCACTTT. Translating gives CASSPRQGEGNSPLHF.

J is TRBJ2-1 and V is TRBV7-2, with TRBD1 as a possible D gene (6 bases). The CDR3 is 15 residues long. V shed 1 base and J shed 7 bases, with 14 bases lying between them. Germline loops: CDR1 SGHTA, CDR2 FQGNSA. The CDR3 is CASSLVQGRGNEQFF. CDR3 nucleotide sequence: TGTGCCAGCAGCTTAGTTCAGGGGAGAGGGAATGAGCAGTTCTTC.

This clonotype was detected ten times or more. The gene calls are TRBV10-3 and TRBJ2-5; TRBD2 matches 7 bases. Germline values: CDR1 ENHRY, CDR2 SYGVKD. Germline trimming cut 2 bases from V and 0 bases from J; bases unmatched to any gene: 3. The CDR3 spans 15 residues. The DNA of the CDR3 is TGTGCCATCAGTGAGAGCGGGGAGTACCAAGAGACCCAGTACTTC. It codes for CAISESGEYQETQYF.

This chain links TRBV20-1 with TRBJ2-2, with D unclear. V lost 0 bases and J 2 bases, leaving 16 bases between the germline ends. The CDR3 loop spans 17 amino acids. Germline loops: CDR1 DFQATT, CDR2 SNEGSKA (reference sequence). The DNA for the CDR3 is TGCAGTGCTAGAGATTCGGCAAGGCAGAGCAACACCGGGGAGCTGTTTTTT. Its protein is CSARDSARQSNTGELFF.

This chain links TRBV4-3 with TRBJ1-2, with D uncertain. In germline, CDR1 is LGHNA, CDR2 YSLEER. The CDR3 length is 16 residues. The V end was cut by 4 bases, the J end by 0 bases, with 15 bases between. The CDR3 DNA follows: TGCGCCAGCAGCCGTGATCGGACGGAACCTAACTATGGCTACACCTTC. Translation gives CASSRDRTEPNYGYTF.

In DNA form, the CDR3 reads TGCAGTGCTAGCGGACTAGCGGGAAGCACAGATACGCAGTATTTT. This codes for CSASGLAGSTDTQYF. The chain joins TRBV20-1 to TRBJ2-3; TRBD2 matches 12 bases. CDR3 length: 15 amino acids. The J segment lost 0 bases and the V segment lost 3 bases, leaving 1 base of the junction unmatched. CDR1 DFQATT and CDR2 SNEGSKA come from the germline V gene (reference sequence).

The chain links TRBV12-3 or TRBV12-4 to TRBJ2-3; D tentatively reads TRBD1 or TRBD2 (5 bases each). V lost 6 bases and J 1 base, leaving 14 bases between the germline ends. The CDR3 has 15 amino acids. This CDR3 reads CASRLYRGGTDTQYF. The CDR3 nucleotides read TGTGCCAGCAGGCTCTACCGAGGGGGCACAGATACGCAGTATTTT.

This clonotype was detected many times. The chain employs TRBV7-9 and TRBJ1-1, with D unclear. V was shortened by 0 bases and J by 5 bases, with 7 bases between the two germline ends. CDR3 length equals 13 residues. CDR1 and CDR2 (germline): SEHNR, FQNEAQ (reference sequence). The CDR3 here is CASSLAIWTEAFF. DNA of the CDR3: TGTGCCAGCAGCTTAGCCATTTGGACTGAAGCTTTCTTT.

The chain uses TRBV5-1 and TRBJ2-5; possible D gene TRBD2, 5 bases. V was trimmed by 4 bases and J by 5 bases, leaving 21 bases between them. The CDR3 loop spans 16 amino acids. Germline CDR1 and CDR2: SGHRS and YFSETQ. The CDR3 protein is CASSLMGAPGRETQYF. CDR3 nucleotides: TGCGCCAGCAGCCTCATGGGAGCCCCCGGAAGGGAGACCCAGTACTTC.

Only a few counts were recorded for this clonotype. The rearrangement joins TRBV9 to TRBJ1-4, with 9 nucleotides matching TRBD1. Trimming took 1 base from V and 8 from J; bases not matched to a gene: 9. The CDR3 consists of 16 residues. Looked up from germline, CDR1 is SGDLS and CDR2 is YYNGEE. CDR3 residues: CASSVTDRGIGEKLFF. The CDR3 nucleotides are TGTGCCAGCAGCGTAACGGACAGGGGAATCGGGGAAAAACTGTTTTTT.

A few counts support this clonotype. The rearrangement joins TRBV7-9 to TRBJ1-1, with a possible D match to TRBD1 (5 bases). The germline gives CDR1 SEHNR, CDR2 FQNEAQ (reference sequence). Trimming removed 4 bases from V and 2 bases from J, with 11 bases in between. The length of the CDR3 is 14 residues. The CDR3 protein is CASSWGTGNTEAFF. CDR3 DNA sequence: TGTGCCAGCAGCTGGGGGACGGGAAACACTGAAGCTTTCTTT.

The CDR3 spells CASSHQKGEPEIFSGANVLTF. DNA for the CDR3: TGCGCCAGCAGCCATCAAAAGGGGGAGCCGGAAATCTTCTCTGGGGCCAACGTCCTGACTTTC. The chain employs TRBV4-3 and TRBJ2-6; a possible D gene is TRBD1 (6 bases). The CDR3 has 21 amino acids. CDR1 LGHNA and CDR2 YSLEER come from the germline V gene. The germline V and J ends were trimmed by 3 bases and 0 bases, with 24 bases remaining between them.

This clonotype has a handful of counts. This CDR3 reads CAISALGSEQYF. CDR3 nucleotides: TGTGCCATCAGCGCTTTGGGCTCCGAGCAGTACTTC. This chain links TRBV10-3 with TRBJ2-5; D uncertain. Gene TRBJ2-7 matches the end of the DNA better, so the J call may be wrong. The length of the CDR3 is 12 residues. Germline V gene lookup returns CDR1 ENHRY and CDR2 SYGVKD.

In regard to this clonotype: Likely a read error: the CDR3 ends without its conserved phenylalanine or tryptophan. The chain has TRBV20-1 and TRBJ1-6, with TRBD1 matching over 7 bases. This CDR3 region has 15 residues. The germline V gene encodes CDR1 DFQATT and CDR2 SNEGSKA (reference sequence). Trimming removed 3 bases from V and 2 bases from J; junction bases left unmatched: 4. DNA for the CDR3: TGCAGTGCTAGGGGGACAGAGACCTATAATTCACCCCTCCACTTA. Protein sequence: CSARGTETYNSPLHL.

This clonotype was counted a few times. The chain uses TRBV11-2 and TRBJ1-4, with 7 bases lining up with TRBD1. The CDR3 is made up of 13 amino acids. CDR1 and CDR2 (germline): SGHAT, FQNNGV. The V and J ends lost 5 bases and 7 bases, in that order; junction bases with no gene match: 4. The CDR3 region is CASSQGDGEKLFF. The DNA for the CDR3 is TGTGCCAGCAGCCAGGGGGACGGTGAAAAACTGTTTTTT.

This clonotype was counted a few times. The chain is built from TRBV29-1 and TRBJ1-1; D is perhaps TRBD1 (5 bases). Trimming took off 0 bases at V and 11 bases at J, with 10 bases between the two ends. The CDR3 has 11 residues. CDR1 and CDR2 from the germline V gene are SQVTM and ANQGSEA. Here the CDR3 reads CSVEEGQRAFF. The CDR3 coding sequence is TGCAGCGTTGAAGAGGGGCAGAGGGCTTTCTTT.

The rearrangement joins TRBV3-1 to TRBJ2-4; TRBD1 matches at 9 bases. The CDR3 contains 16 residues. Germline CDR1 reads LGHDT; CDR2 reads YNNKEL (reference sequence). V lost 4 bases and J lost 0; bases outside the gene matches: 4. The CDR3 region is CASSPGTGLAKNIQYF. CDR3 DNA: TGTGCCAGCAGCCCCGGGACAGGGCTAGCCAAAAACATTCAGTACTTC.

V gene TRBV12-3 or TRBV12-4 combines with J gene TRBJ1-5; D is unresolved. This CDR3 has 13 amino acids. The V end lost 6 bases, the J end lost 5 bases, and 11 bases lay between the germline ends. The CDR3 DNA is TGTGCCAGCAGGGCCACGGGCGATCAGCCCCAGCATTTT. Amino acids: CASRATGDQPQHF.

This clonotype was counted a few times. The J gene is TRBJ2-5, the V gene TRBV7-2; a possible D gene is TRBD2 (6 bases). The J call may be faulty, since TRBJ2-7 better matches the DNA end. CDR3 length: 14 amino acids. Looked up from germline, CDR1 is SGHTA and CDR2 is FQGNSA. The CDR3 sequence: CASSSSGSSYEQYF. In DNA form, the CDR3 reads TGTGCCAGCAGCTCAAGCGGGTCCTCCTACGAGCAGTACTTC.

A few counts support this clonotype. V is TRBV9 and J is TRBJ2-1; 10 positions match TRBD2. CDR1 and CDR2 (germline): SGDLS, YYNGEE. V was clipped by 4 bases and J by 4 bases; unmatched bases: 8. This CDR3 has 16 residues. The CDR3 sequence: CASSPRSAGGYNEQFF. Here the CDR3 DNA reads TGTGCCAGCAGCCCCCGATCAGCGGGGGGGTACAATGAGCAGTTCTTC.

This chain joins TRBV11-3 and TRBJ1-1; 7 positions agree with TRBD1. The trim removed 4 bases at V and 7 bases at J, leaving 12 bases unmatched. Germline V gene data show CDR1 as SGHNT and CDR2 as YENEEA. The CDR3 is 15 residues long. In nucleotides, the CDR3 is TGTGCCAGCAGCTCGCCCAGGACAGGCGGGGGTGAAGCTTTCTTT. It is translated as CASSSPRTGGGEAFF.

This rearrangement joins TRBV7-2 to TRBJ1-4; TRBD1 might be the D (5 bases). V lost 5 bases and J lost 2, with 21 bases in between. The germline V gene encodes CDR1 SGHTA and CDR2 FQGNSA. This CDR3 region has 18 residues. CDR3 DNA sequence: TGTGCCAGCAGCCCAAGATATATCCGGGAGGGGACTAATGAAAAACTGTTTTTT. It specifies CASSPRYIREGTNEKLFF.

This clonotype was observed a few times. The chain recombines TRBV7-2 with TRBJ2-3; D is uncertain. Trimming removed 7 bases at V and 2 bases at J, with 16 bases between. From germline, CDR1 is SGHTA and CDR2 FQGNSA. The CDR3 spans 15 residues. The chain's CDR3 is CASTMILAATDTQYF. The CDR3 nucleotides read TGTGCCAGCACCATGATTCTGGCAGCCACAGATACGCAGTATTTT.